This entry lists 20 T cell receptor beta chains sequenced from one sample in a study of blood T cells in healthy people across ages. Combining a sample-barcoded 5' primer with a J-beta primer mix, a second PCR ran for roughly 6 to 12 cycles. TCRdb ran MiXCR on the 5' RACE reads and lists one entry per CDR3 protein. Of 500,000 to 550,000 distinct CDR3 sequences listed, around 24% are singletons. The same sample was also used in a study of T cells of mothers and their children.

Sequenced material: blood. The receptors stem from a boy aged 5-17 years in good health.

This clonotype was seen more than once but under ten times. The V call is TRBV7-3, the J call TRBJ1-6, with a weak D call TRBD1 (5 bases). V lost 3 bases and J lost 0, with 6 bases in between. Germline V gives CDR1 SGHTA, CDR2 FQGTGA. This CDR3 region has 15 residues. CDR3 DNA sequence: TGTGCCAGCAGCTTCGGGGGCTCCTATAATTCACCCCTCCACTTT. Amino acid sequence: CASSFGGSYNSPLHF.

The genes are TRBV6-2 or TRBV6-3 and TRBJ2-5; the D is unclear. CDR1 is MNHEY, CDR2 SVGEGT, per germline. V shed 0 bases and J shed 2 bases, with 7 bases lying between them. The CDR3 totals 14 residues. CDR3 residues: CASSYSGRQETQYF. CDR3 nucleotides: TGTGCCAGCAGTTACTCTGGCAGACAAGAGACCCAGTACTTC.

The rearrangement uses TRBV11-2 and TRBJ2-7; tentative D call: TRBD1 (5 bases). Germline loops: CDR1 SGHAT, CDR2 FQNNGV. The CDR3 loop spans 14 amino acids. V was cut by 5 bases and J by 3 bases, with 14 bases left in between. The CDR3 DNA reads TGTGCCAGCAGCCCACCGGACACATACTACGAGCAGTACTTC. It encodes CASSPPDTYYEQYF. The complete variable domain, with remaining parts taken from reference TRBV11-2 and TRBJ2-7, reads EAGVAQSPRYKIIEKRQSVAFWCNPISGHATLYWYQQILGQGPKLLIQFQNNGVVDDSQLPKDRFSAERLKGVDSTLKIQPAKLEDSAVYLCASSPPDTYYEQYFGPGTRLTVT.

This clonotype turned up a few times. The V call is TRBV3-1, the J call TRBJ2-5, with 13 positions matching TRBD2. CDR1 LGHDT and CDR2 YNNKEL come from the germline V gene (reference sequence). The CDR3 covers 16 residues. J gave up 0 bases and V 5 bases, and 3 bases lay outside the gene matches. As DNA, the CDR3 is TGTGCCAGCAGCTTGGGACTAGCGGGAAACCAAGAGACCCAGTACTTC. This sequence encodes CASSLGLAGNQETQYF.

The chain combines TRBV12-3 or TRBV12-4 with TRBJ2-5; TRBD2 matches at 9 bases. The CDR3 extends over 15 amino acids. Unmatched junction bases numbered 12, after V lost 7 bases and J lost 6 bases. DNA of the CDR3: TGTGCCAGCACCTTAGGATTGGCGGGAGGGCAGACCCAGTACTTC. Translated, it gives CASTLGLAGGQTQYF.

This clonotype was counted between two and nine times. The chain has TRBV4-3 and TRBJ2-7, with D maybe TRBD2 (6 bases). This CDR3 region has 15 residues. V lost 3 bases and J lost 1, with 13 bases in between. CDR1 and CDR2 (germline): LGHNA, YSLEER. The CDR3 spells CASSQALGTSYEQYF. CDR3 nucleotides: TGCGCCAGCAGCCAGGCCCTTGGGACTTCCTACGAGCAGTACTTC.

The chain has TRBV10-3 and TRBJ1-1; no firm D call. The germline V gene encodes CDR1 ENHRY and CDR2 SYGVKD. Trimming pared 11 bases from V and 0 bases from J, leaving 13 bases between. This CDR3 has 13 residues. CDR3 bases: TGTGCCGTAAGTGGACGGATGAACACTGAAGCTTTCTTT. Residues: CAVSGRMNTEAFF.

Only a few counts were recorded for this clonotype. The chain has TRBV7-2 and TRBJ2-3; no clear D gene. Germline V gene data show CDR1 as SGHTA and CDR2 as FQGNSA. This CDR3 region has 12 residues. Deletions cut 2 bases from V and 4 bases from J, with 4 bases between. Here the CDR3 reads CASSLYADTQYF. DNA for the CDR3: TGTGCCAGCAGCTTATATGCAGATACGCAGTATTTT.

This clonotype appeared many times. This chain connects TRBV5-1 to TRBJ2-4; TRBD2 matches 7 bases. Germline CDR1 reads SGHRS; CDR2 reads YFSETQ. V trimming: 1 base; J trimming: 1 base; junction bases outside the gene matches: 5. The CDR3 totals 16 residues. In DNA form, the CDR3 reads TGCGCCAGCAGCTTGAAGAACGGGAGGGCCAAAAACATTCAGTACTTC. Translation gives CASSLKNGRAKNIQYF.

The chain recombines TRBV9 with TRBJ2-3; the D is unclear. This CDR3 spans 12 amino acids. CDR1 is SGDLS and CDR2 is YYNGEE in the germline V gene. V was pared by 3 bases and J by 6 bases, with 8 bases between. The chain's CDR3 is CASSGLGDTQYF. The DNA for the CDR3 is TGTGCCAGCAGCGGTCTCGGTGATACGCAGTATTTT.

The V and J genes are TRBV7-2 and TRBJ2-4; D uncertain. Trimming stripped 1 base from V and 9 bases from J, with 7 bases between. CDR3 length: 12 residues. Germline values: CDR1 SGHTA, CDR2 FQGNSA. CDR3 nucleotide sequence: TGTGCCAGCAGCTTAGGCGGCATCATTCAGTACTTC. Translation gives CASSLGGIIQYF.

In this sample, this clonotype turned up a few times. The J gene is TRBJ2-5, the V gene TRBV5-1, with TRBD1 matching over 7 bases. V lost 0 bases, J lost 4 bases, and 12 bases stayed unmatched. There are 17 residues in the CDR3. The germline gives CDR1 SGHRS, CDR2 YFSETQ. Here the CDR3 DNA reads TGCGCCAGCAGCTTGGGAGTTCGAGGGGGCTACGTAGAGACCCAGTACTTC. It translates to CASSLGVRGGYVETQYF.

The sample holds one count of this clonotype. This rearrangement joins TRBV7-2 to TRBJ2-1, with TRBD2 identical over 9 bases. Germline-derived CDR1 and CDR2 are SGHTA and FQGNSA. CDR3 length: 14 residues. The V gene end was trimmed by 5 bases and the J gene end by 5 bases; junction bases not matched to a gene: 4. The CDR3 DNA reads as TGTGCCAGCAGCCAGCGGGGGGAAGACAATGAGCAGTTCTTC. This codes for CASSQRGEDNEQFF.

This clonotype was found many times. The chain carries TRBV7-2 and TRBJ2-7; TRBD1 aligns across 9 bases. The V and J ends lost 5 bases and 2 bases, in that order; junction bases with no gene match: 4. CDR3 length: 14 residues. Germline V gene data show CDR1 as SGHTA and CDR2 as FQGNSA. The CDR3 reads CASSLDRGAYEQYF. Written as DNA, the CDR3 is TGTGCCAGCAGCCTGGACAGGGGTGCCTACGAGCAGTACTTC.

This clonotype showed up many times. The chain uses TRBV7-2 and TRBJ1-2; D might be TRBD1 (6 bases). Germline-derived CDR1 and CDR2 are SGHTA and FQGNSA. Trimming shortened V by 7 bases and J by 4 bases, and 16 bases separated the two germline ends. There are 14 residues in the CDR3. The CDR3, as DNA: TGTGCCAGCACCACGGGGGGCGGTAGCTATGGCTACACCTTC. Translated, it gives CASTTGGGSYGYTF.

This clonotype came up a few times. The chain is built from TRBV7-2 and TRBJ2-3; D is possibly TRBD2 (7 bases). V dropped 5 bases and J dropped 1 base, with 16 bases sitting between them. The CDR3 has 16 amino acids. Germline V gene lookup returns CDR1 SGHTA and CDR2 FQGNSA. The CDR3 region has the DNA TGTGCCAGCAGCCTACGGGGGGCGGGAGGCACAGATACGCAGTATTTT. Encoded protein: CASSLRGAGGTDTQYF.

The chain is built from TRBV7-2 and TRBJ2-5, with D uncertain. Germline assignment: CDR1 SGHTA and CDR2 FQGNSA. Trimming cost V 5 bases and J 6 bases, with 22 bases left between them. This CDR3 comprises 16 residues. As DNA, the CDR3 is TGTGCCAGCAGCGCGAGTGGCACCGAGGTCGCCAAGACCCAGTACTTC. Protein sequence: CASSASGTEVAKTQYF.

A few counts support this clonotype. This chain connects TRBV3-1 to TRBJ1-6; TRBD1 is a possible D gene (5 bases). Germline CDR1 and CDR2: LGHDT and YNNKEL (reference sequence). Between the trimmed V and J ends, which lost 3 bases and 8 bases, there was a span of 17 bases. The CDR3 sequence is 16 residues long. The CDR3 here is CASSHPGLGLDSPLHF. The CDR3 nucleotides read TGTGCCAGCAGCCATCCAGGGCTTGGGCTAGATTCACCCCTCCACTTT.

This clonotype was recorded a few times. J is TRBJ2-2 and V is TRBV27; D remains unclear. This CDR3 has 12 amino acids. The V gene lost 8 bases and the J gene lost 5 bases, with 9 bases spanning the gap. In germline, CDR1 is MNHEY, CDR2 SMNVEV (reference sequence). The CDR3 nucleotides read TGTGCCAGCCGGGCCATTACCGGGGAGCTGTTTTTT. As protein: CASRAITGELFF.

This chain links TRBV15 with TRBJ2-1; TRBD2 matches at 8 bases. CDR3 size: 16 residues. Germline lookup yields CDR1 LNHNV and CDR2 YYDKDF (reference sequence). The ends lost 5 bases at V and 0 bases at J; junction bases unmatched: 6. The CDR3, as DNA: TGTGCCACCAGCTCGTTCGGGGGGGCCTCCTACAATGAGCAGTTCTTC. This encodes CATSSFGGASYNEQFF. Full variable domain (missing parts from reference TRBV15 and TRBJ2-1): DAMVIQNPRYQVTQFGKPVTLSCSQTLNHNVMYWYQQKSSQAPKLLFHYYDKDFNNEADTPDNFQSRRPNTSFCFLDIRSPGLGDTAMYLCATSSFGGASYNEQFFGPGTRLTVL.